Shown below are 27 T cell receptor beta chains from a single sample sequenced in a study of blood T cell repertoires in COVID-19. Clones were sequenced by immunoSEQ multiplex PCR, and TCRdb holds only the in-frame ones, with some missing. The sample lists roughly 260,000 clones; roughly 90% were seen once. The source material was peripheral blood. These receptors all stem from a woman between 40 and 50 years old who had recovered from COVID-19.

This clone was seen just once. The CDR3 loop reads CASSPATGTETQYF. The CDR3 DNA sequence: TGTGCCAGCAGTCCAGCGACAGGCACCGAGACCCAGTACTTC. The chain combines TRBV28 with TRBJ2-5; maybe TRBD1 (6 bases). The CDR3 consists of 14 residues. The V gene's germline CDR1 is MDHEN and CDR2 SYDVKM. With 5 bases removed from V and 5 bases from J, the gap between germline ends came to 15 bases.

The V and J genes are TRBV29-1 and TRBJ2-3; D might be TRBD2 (6 bases). There are 13 residues in the CDR3. The V gene lost 5 bases and the J gene lost 1 base, with 10 bases spanning the gap. Germline V gene lookup returns CDR1 SQVTM and CDR2 ANQGSEA. The CDR3 DNA reads TGCAGCGTTACCCCTAGCGGCACAGATACGCAGTATTTT. Amino acids: CSVTPSGTDTQYF.

J is TRBJ2-5 and V is TRBV4-3; 9 nucleotides agree with TRBD1. In germline, CDR1 is LGHNA, CDR2 YSLEER. V dropped 0 bases and J dropped 4; count of bases not matched to a gene: 9. The CDR3 runs to 17 residues. The chain's CDR3 is CASSQDPPGQGLETQYF. For the CDR3, the DNA is TGCGCCAGCAGCCAAGACCCACCGGGACAGGGTTTAGAGACCCAGTACTTC.

The chain uses TRBV3-1 (or the pseudogene TRBV3-2) and TRBJ1-5; no clear D gene. CDR3 length: 13 amino acids. Germline values: CDR1 LGHDT, CDR2 YNNKEL (reference sequence). Trimming left V 4 bases short and J 4 bases short, with 8 bases between. In nucleotides, the CDR3 is TGTGCCAGCAGCCGCGGCGGAAATCAGCCCCAGCATTTT. This gives the protein CASSRGGNQPQHF.

This rearrangement joins TRBV19 to TRBJ2-7; possible D gene TRBD2, 5 bases. The CDR3 extends over 15 amino acids. Per germline, CDR1 LNHDA and CDR2 SQIVND (reference sequence). The V end was cut by 5 bases, the J end by 2 bases, with 16 bases between. The CDR3 loop is CASSPSRGGPYEQYF. Here the CDR3 DNA reads TGTGCCAGTAGTCCTAGCAGAGGCGGCCCCTACGAGCAGTACTTC.

V usage is TRBV27 and J usage is TRBJ2-1; 10 bases map to TRBD2. The CDR3 has 16 amino acids. V shed 3 bases and J 5 bases; nucleotides not matched to a gene: 7. From germline, CDR1 is MNHEY and CDR2 SMNVEV (reference sequence). CDR3 in amino acids: CASSLERGGRHNEQFF. The CDR3 DNA reads TGTGCCAGCAGTTTGGAGCGGGGGGGCCGTCACAATGAGCAGTTCTTC.

V usage is TRBV6-6 and J usage is TRBJ2-7; 9 bases align to TRBD1. Germline V gene sequence: CDR1 MNHNY, CDR2 SVGAGI (reference sequence). The V and J ends lost 2 bases and 4 bases, in that order; junction bases with no gene match: 6. The CDR3 is 15 residues long. DNA of the CDR3: TGTGCCAGCAGTTACCCGGGACAGGGTGTATACGAGCAGTACTTC. This sequence encodes CASSYPGQGVYEQYF.

As DNA, the CDR3 is TGTGCCAGCAGCTTAGGTTTCGGAGGGCGGGAAAAACTGTTTTTT. This encodes CASSLGFGGREKLFF. This chain uses TRBV7-9 with TRBJ1-4; the D is unclear. The CDR3 runs 15 residues. CDR1 is SEHNR, CDR2 FQNEAQ, per germline (reference sequence). Trimming stripped 1 base from V and 8 bases from J, with 14 bases between.

The rearrangement links TRBV25-1 to TRBJ2-3; 7 bases line up with TRBD1. J was trimmed by 4 bases and V by 8 bases; bases with no gene match: 12. The V gene's germline CDR1 is MGHDK and CDR2 SYGVNS. The CDR3 consists of 15 residues. DNA for the CDR3: TGTGCCAGCTCCGCCCTTACAGGGGTTGCAGATACGCAGTATTTT. Translation: CASSALTGVADTQYF.

The chain is built from TRBV2 and TRBJ2-3; D is perhaps TRBD2 (5 bases). This CDR3 comprises 14 residues. Trimming pared 0 bases from V and 8 bases from J, leaving 12 bases between. CDR1 is SNHLY and CDR2 is FYNNEI in the germline V gene. CDR3 sequence: CASSEARGLATQYF. The CDR3, as DNA: TGTGCCAGCAGTGAAGCCCGCGGGCTGGCTACGCAGTATTTT.

The chain links TRBV7-3 to TRBJ2-2, with 8 bases matching TRBD1. Germline V gene sequence: CDR1 SGHTA, CDR2 FQGTGA. V lost 1 base and J lost 2; bases outside the gene matches: 6. This CDR3 comprises 17 residues. DNA of the CDR3: TGTGCCAGCAGCTTAATCGACAGGGGCATCAACACCGGGGAGCTGTTTTTT. It is translated as CASSLIDRGINTGELFF.

The rearrangement links TRBV19 to TRBJ2-7; the D gene is possibly TRBD1 (6 bases). Trimming took 6 bases from V and 2 from J, leaving 11 bases between them. Germline V gene data show CDR1 as LNHDA and CDR2 as SQIVND (reference sequence). The CDR3 spans 13 residues. Written as DNA, the CDR3 is TGTGCCAGTAGACTACAGGGTGCCTACGAGCAGTACTTC. Translated: CASRLQGAYEQYF.

The rearrangement joins TRBV27 to TRBJ2-7; TRBD1 is a possible D gene (6 bases). Germline CDR1 reads MNHEY; CDR2 reads SMNVEV (reference sequence). V lost 3 bases and J 0 bases, leaving 9 bases between the germline ends. This CDR3 region has 14 residues. The CDR3 nucleotides are TGTGCCAGCAGTTTGAACAGGGACTCCTACGAGCAGTACTTC. Its protein product is CASSLNRDSYEQYF.

J is TRBJ2-2 and V is TRBV5-1, with TRBD1 matching over 9 bases. This CDR3 contains 15 residues. CDR1 and CDR2 from the germline V gene are SGHRS and YFSETQ. The J segment lost 7 bases and the V segment lost 5 bases, leaving 9 bases of the junction unmatched. The DNA of the CDR3 is TGCGCCAGCAGTCATGGACAGGGGAGAGGCGGGGAGCTGTTTTTT. This translates into CASSHGQGRGGELFF.

On this clone: Other DNA sequences in this specimen translate into the identical CDR3. V and J are TRBV19 and TRBJ1-2; TRBD1 matches at 8 bases. The germline V gene has CDR1 LNHDA and CDR2 SQIVND (reference sequence). The ends lost 8 bases at V and 3 bases at J; junction bases unmatched: 8. The CDR3 length is 14 residues. Here the CDR3 reads CASSRDRGDYGYTF. The DNA of the CDR3 is TGTGCCAGTTCTCGTGACAGGGGAGACTATGGCTACACCTTC.

For this clone: One end of the junction is discordant with germline, which a read error may explain. The gene calls are TRBV29-1 and TRBJ2-3, with D possibly TRBD1 on 6 matching bases. Germline V gene sequence: CDR1 SQVTM, CDR2 ANQGSEA. There are 13 residues in the CDR3. The CDR3 sequence: CSVAGRGRNTQSF. Here the CDR3 DNA reads TGCAGCGTTGCCGGCAGGGGAAGGAATACGCAGTCATTT.

This clone was observed a single time. CDR3 nucleotides: TGCAGCGTTGAAAAATTATCTGGAAACACCATATATTTT. Translated, it gives CSVEKLSGNTIYF. The chain combines TRBV29-1 with TRBJ1-3; D uncertain. V shed 2 bases and J shed 1 base, with 6 bases lying between them. This CDR3 comprises 13 residues. CDR1 is SQVTM, CDR2 ANQGSEA, per germline.

This clone was detected once. The genes are TRBV4-2 and TRBJ2-7, with 10 bases identical to TRBD1. V lost 2 bases and J lost 3; bases outside the gene matches: 4. The CDR3 length is 15 residues. Looked up from germline, CDR1 is LGHNA and CDR2 is YNFKEQ. CDR3 bases: TGTGCCAGCAGCCAACCCGGGACAGGGGACTACGAGCAGTACTTC. It translates to CASSQPGTGDYEQYF.

The genes are TRBV28 and TRBJ2-1; a possible D gene is TRBD2 (7 bases). The CDR3 extends over 14 amino acids. Germline CDR1 and CDR2: MDHEN and SYDVKM. Trimming removed 4 bases from V and 6 bases from J, with 13 bases in between. CDR3 bases: TGTGCCAGCAGTTGGGGGGGGCAGGTCAATGAGCAGTTCTTC. Its protein is CASSWGGQVNEQFF.

CDR3 DNA sequence: TGTGCCAGTAGTATCTCCATTCGGGGAAAACTGTTTTTT. It translates to CASSISIRGKLFF. The V gene is TRBV19, the J gene TRBJ1-4; no clear D gene. V shed 3 bases and J shed 10 bases, with 12 bases lying between them. CDR1 is LNHDA and CDR2 is SQIVND in the germline V gene (reference sequence). The CDR3 loop spans 13 amino acids.

The chain has TRBV4-1 and TRBJ2-1; 11 bases are a match to TRBD2. V lost 2 bases and J lost 8; bases outside the gene matches: 17. The CDR3 is 19 amino acids. Germline values: CDR1 MGHRA, CDR2 YSYEKL. Here the CDR3 DNA reads TGCGCCAGCAGCCAAACACTAGCGGGAGTTCCGGCAAGACGGGATGAGCAGTTCTTC. Its translation: CASSQTLAGVPARRDEQFF.

The chain has TRBV9 and TRBJ2-2; 8 nucleotides align to TRBD1. The V gene's germline CDR1 is SGDLS and CDR2 YYNGEE. The trim removed 4 bases at V and 2 bases at J, leaving 10 bases unmatched. This CDR3 comprises 17 residues. The CDR3 protein is CASSPQIAGGNTGELFF. The CDR3 DNA sequence: TGTGCCAGCAGCCCACAGATTGCAGGGGGCAACACCGGGGAGCTGTTTTTT.

This chain links TRBV7-9 with TRBJ1-2; D gene ambiguous. The length of the CDR3 is 15 residues. From germline, CDR1 is SEHNR and CDR2 FQNEAQ (reference sequence). Trimming cost V 5 bases and J 4 bases, with 17 bases left between them. DNA for the CDR3: TGTGCCAGCAGCCGCTCCGAGCCCACCCCCTATGGCTACACCTTC. Translation: CASSRSEPTPYGYTF.

The chain links TRBV7-9 to TRBJ1-2, with 7 bases matching TRBD1. This CDR3 has 14 amino acids. After removal of 5 bases from V and 3 bases from J, the junction contained 6 bases not matched to a gene. CDR1 and CDR2 from the germline V gene are SEHNR and FQNEAQ (reference sequence). The CDR3 nucleotides are TGTGCCAGCAGCCTAACAGGGGTTGACTATGGCTACACCTTC. As protein: CASSLTGVDYGYTF.

The J gene is TRBJ1-2, the V gene TRBV28; TRBD1 matches at 8 bases. Germline V gene data show CDR1 as MDHEN and CDR2 as SYDVKM. The trim removed 1 base at V and 2 bases at J, leaving 6 bases unmatched. The CDR3 length is 16 residues. CDR3 DNA: TGTGCCAGCAGTTTATCCAGGGGGCACGGGAACTATGGCTACACCTTC. Its translation: CASSLSRGHGNYGYTF.

V usage is TRBV11-2 and J usage is TRBJ2-1, with D uncertain. The V end lost 0 bases, the J end lost 5 bases, and 11 bases lay between the germline ends. CDR3 length: 15 residues. In germline, CDR1 is SGHAT, CDR2 FQNNGV. The CDR3 here is CASSLDSGHHNEQFF. The DNA for the CDR3 is TGTGCCAGCAGCTTAGATTCAGGCCACCACAATGAGCAGTTCTTC.

The table lists this clone with a few counts. The chain recombines TRBV9 with TRBJ2-7; 9 nucleotides agree with TRBD1. Germline V gene lookup returns CDR1 SGDLS and CDR2 YYNGEE. Unmatched junction bases numbered 6, after V lost 4 bases and J lost 1 base. The CDR3 is 15 amino acids. CDR3 coding DNA: TGTGCCAGCAGCCCACTCGGGACAGGGTCCTACGAGCAGTACTTC. Translation: CASSPLGTGSYEQYF.